This T cell receptor (beta chain) derives from a study of blood T cell repertoires in COVID-19. Overall study context: COVID-19 samples collected from the United States, Italy and Spain covered acute and convalescent phases.

The CDR3 length is 15 residues. V lost 6 bases, J lost 4 bases, and 19 bases lay in between. Germline V gene data show CDR1 as SQVTM and CDR2 as ANQGSEA. In the source study's methods: Estimates of nucleated cell counts were drawn from the amplification of reference gene primers. TCRdb's copy holds only in-frame clones and misses some; the assay was immunoSEQ multiplex PCR. V, J and clone size derive from that table, while D and trimming were established from the DNA sequence. The sample yields under 300,000 clones, 80% to 90% seen once. This TCR was recovered from a man aged 55 to 70 with acute or convalescent COVID-19. V gene TRBV29-1 combines with J gene TRBJ2-1, with D perhaps TRBD2 (6 bases). Sequenced material: peripheral blood. CDR3 bases: TGCAGCGTCGATGGTATAGCGGAGTCGTACAATGAGCAGTTCTTC. This encodes CSVDGIAESYNEQFF.